This T cell receptor (beta chain) was identified during a study of neurological immune-mediated disorders. TCRdb re-derived calls from the 5' RACE reads in MiXCR, one entry per CDR3 protein. The repertoire includes more than 45,000 distinct CDR3 sequences, around 3.3% of them detected once, and roughly 5.5% sits in the top ten. The sample holds many counts of this clonotype. Antigen: not known. Germline loops: CDR1 SEHNR, CDR2 FQNEAQ (reference sequence). This CDR3 is 14 amino acids long. Germline trimming cut 3 bases from V and 8 bases from J; bases unmatched to any gene: 5. Whole-study results and caveats: The phylogenetic placement of 18 of 34 multiple sclerosis patients' repertoires in one related-CDR3 cluster constitutes a possible signature.

Sequencing used PBMCs. This chain links TRBV7-9 with TRBJ2-1, with TRBD2 identical over 9 bases. The TCR originated in a man between 40 and 49 years old with multiple sclerosis. CDR3 DNA sequence: TGTGCCAGCAGCTTCTCGGGACTAGCCTATGAGCAGTTCTTC. It is translated as CASSFSGLAYEQFF.